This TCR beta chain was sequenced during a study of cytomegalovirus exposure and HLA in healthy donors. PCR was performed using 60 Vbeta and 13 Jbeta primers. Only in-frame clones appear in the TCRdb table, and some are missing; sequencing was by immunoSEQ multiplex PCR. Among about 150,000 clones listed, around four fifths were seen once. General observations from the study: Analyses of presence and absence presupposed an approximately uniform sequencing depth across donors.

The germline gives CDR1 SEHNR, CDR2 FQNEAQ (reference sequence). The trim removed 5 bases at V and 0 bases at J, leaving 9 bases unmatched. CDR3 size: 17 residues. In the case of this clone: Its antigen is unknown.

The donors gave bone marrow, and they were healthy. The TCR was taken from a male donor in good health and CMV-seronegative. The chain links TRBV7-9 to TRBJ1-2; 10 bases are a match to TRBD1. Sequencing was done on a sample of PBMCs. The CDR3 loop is CASSPRQGATANYGYTF. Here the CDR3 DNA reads TGTGCCAGCAGCCCAAGACAGGGGGCAACAGCTAACTATGGCTACACCTTC.